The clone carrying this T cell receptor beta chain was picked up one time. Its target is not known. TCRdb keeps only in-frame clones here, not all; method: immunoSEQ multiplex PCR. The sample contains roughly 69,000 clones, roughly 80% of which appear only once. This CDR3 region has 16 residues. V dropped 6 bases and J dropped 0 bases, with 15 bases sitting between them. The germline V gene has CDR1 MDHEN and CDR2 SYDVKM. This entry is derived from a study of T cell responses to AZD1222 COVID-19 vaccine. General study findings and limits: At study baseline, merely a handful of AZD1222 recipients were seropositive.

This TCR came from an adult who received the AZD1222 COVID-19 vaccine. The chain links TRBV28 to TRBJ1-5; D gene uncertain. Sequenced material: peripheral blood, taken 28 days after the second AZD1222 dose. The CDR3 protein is CASSLNPKYSNQPQHF. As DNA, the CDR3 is TGTGCCAGCAGCCTTAACCCTAAGTATAGCAATCAGCCCCAGCATTTT.